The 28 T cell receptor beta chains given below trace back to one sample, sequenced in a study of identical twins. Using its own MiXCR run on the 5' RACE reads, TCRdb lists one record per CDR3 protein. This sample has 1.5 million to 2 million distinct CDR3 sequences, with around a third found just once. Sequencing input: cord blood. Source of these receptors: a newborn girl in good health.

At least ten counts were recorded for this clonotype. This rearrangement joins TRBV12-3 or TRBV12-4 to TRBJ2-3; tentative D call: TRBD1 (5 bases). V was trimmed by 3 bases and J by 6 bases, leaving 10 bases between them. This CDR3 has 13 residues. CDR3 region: CASSFRAGDTQYF. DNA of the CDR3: TGTGCCAGCAGTTTTCGGGCAGGGGATACGCAGTATTTT.

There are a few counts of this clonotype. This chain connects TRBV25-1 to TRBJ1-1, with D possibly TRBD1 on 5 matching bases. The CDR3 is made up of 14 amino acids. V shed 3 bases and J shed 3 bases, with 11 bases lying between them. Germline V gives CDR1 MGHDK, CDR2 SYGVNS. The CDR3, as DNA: TGTGCCAGCAGTGACAGGGAAAGGGACACTGAAGCTTTCTTT. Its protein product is CASSDRERDTEAFF.

CDR3 loop: CSARTTGPEAFF. The CDR3, as DNA: TGCAGTGCTAGGACGACAGGGCCTGAAGCTTTCTTT. The J gene is TRBJ1-1, the V gene TRBV20-1; 7 nucleotides align to TRBD1. With 3 bases clipped from V and 6 bases from J, the junction kept 4 bases outside the gene matches. The CDR3 totals 12 residues. Per germline, CDR1 DFQATT and CDR2 SNEGSKA (reference sequence).

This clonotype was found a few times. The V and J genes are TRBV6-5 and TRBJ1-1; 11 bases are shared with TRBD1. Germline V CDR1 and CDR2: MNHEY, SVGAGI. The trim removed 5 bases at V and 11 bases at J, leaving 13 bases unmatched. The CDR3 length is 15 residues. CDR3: CASSRTGTGGRRAFF. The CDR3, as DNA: TGTGCCAGCAGTCGCACCGGGACAGGGGGGAGGAGGGCTTTCTTT.

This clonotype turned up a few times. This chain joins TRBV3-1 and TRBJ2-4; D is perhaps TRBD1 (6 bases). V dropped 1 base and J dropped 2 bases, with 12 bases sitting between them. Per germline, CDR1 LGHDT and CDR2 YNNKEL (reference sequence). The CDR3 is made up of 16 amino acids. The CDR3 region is CASSQVAGVTKNIQYF. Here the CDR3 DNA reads TGTGCCAGCAGCCAAGTTGCAGGGGTGACCAAAAACATTCAGTACTTC.

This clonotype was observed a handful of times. CDR3 sequence: CASSGGTSVYTDTQYF. CDR3 nucleotide sequence: TGCGCCAGCAGCGGGGGGACTAGCGTCTACACAGATACGCAGTATTTT. The V gene is TRBV5-1, the J gene TRBJ2-3; TRBD2 matches at 10 bases. The CDR3 runs 16 residues. Germline CDR1 is SGHRS and CDR2 is YFSETQ. Germline trimming cut 4 bases from V and 2 bases from J; bases unmatched to any gene: 7. The complete variable domain, with remaining parts taken from reference TRBV5-1 and TRBJ2-3, reads KAGVTQTPRYLIKTRGQQVTLSCSPISGHRSVSWYQQTPGQGLQFLFEYFSETQRNKGNFPGRFSGRQFSNSRSEMNVSTLELGDSALYLCASSGGTSVYTDTQYFGPGTRLTVL.

DNA for the CDR3: TGCGCCAGCACCACGGGGGGTCAGAACTATGGCTACACCTTC. Translation: CASTTGGQNYGYTF. This chain uses TRBV5-1 with TRBJ1-2, with D perhaps TRBD1 (5 bases). Between the trimmed V and J ends, which lost 6 bases and 2 bases, there was a span of 14 bases. The CDR3 has 14 residues. The germline V gene encodes CDR1 SGHRS and CDR2 YFSETQ.

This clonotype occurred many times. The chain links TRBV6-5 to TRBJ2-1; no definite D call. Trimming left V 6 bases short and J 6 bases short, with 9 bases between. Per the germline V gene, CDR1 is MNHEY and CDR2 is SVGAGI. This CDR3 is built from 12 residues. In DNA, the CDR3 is TGTGCCAGCAGCCAAACCCCCAATGAGCAGTTCTTC. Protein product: CASSQTPNEQFF.

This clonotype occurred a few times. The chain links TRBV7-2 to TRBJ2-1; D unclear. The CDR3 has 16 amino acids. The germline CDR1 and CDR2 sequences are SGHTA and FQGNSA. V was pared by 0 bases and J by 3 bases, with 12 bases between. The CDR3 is CASSLASGRSYNEQFF. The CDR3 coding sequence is TGTGCCAGCAGCTTAGCGTCTGGGCGGAGCTACAATGAGCAGTTCTTC.

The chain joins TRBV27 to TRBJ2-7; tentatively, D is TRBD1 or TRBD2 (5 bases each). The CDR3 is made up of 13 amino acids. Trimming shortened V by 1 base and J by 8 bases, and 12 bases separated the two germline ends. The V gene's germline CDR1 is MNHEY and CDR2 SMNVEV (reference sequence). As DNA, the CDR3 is TGTGCCAGCAGTTTATTGGGACGGGGCCAGCAGTACTTC. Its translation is CASSLLGRGQQYF.

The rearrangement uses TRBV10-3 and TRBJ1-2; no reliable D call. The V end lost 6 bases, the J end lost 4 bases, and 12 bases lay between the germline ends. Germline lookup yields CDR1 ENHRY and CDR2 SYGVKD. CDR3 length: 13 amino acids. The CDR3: CAIRARLGYGYTF. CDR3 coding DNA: TGTGCCATCAGGGCCAGGTTGGGCTATGGCTACACCTTC.

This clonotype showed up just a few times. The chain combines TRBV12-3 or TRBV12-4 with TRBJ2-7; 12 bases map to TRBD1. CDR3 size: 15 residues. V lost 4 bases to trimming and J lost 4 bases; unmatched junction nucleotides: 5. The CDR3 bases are TGTGCCAGCAGTTCTGGGACAGGGGGCATATACGAGCAGTACTTC. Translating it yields CASSSGTGGIYEQYF.

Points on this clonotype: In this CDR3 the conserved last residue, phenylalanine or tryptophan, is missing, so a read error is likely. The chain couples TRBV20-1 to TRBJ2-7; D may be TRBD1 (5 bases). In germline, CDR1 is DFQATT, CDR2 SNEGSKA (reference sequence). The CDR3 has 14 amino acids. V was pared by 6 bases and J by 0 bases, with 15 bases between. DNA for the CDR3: TGCAGTGCCCACCCGACAGTTCCCTCCTACGAGCAGTACTTA. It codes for CSAHPTVPSYEQYL.

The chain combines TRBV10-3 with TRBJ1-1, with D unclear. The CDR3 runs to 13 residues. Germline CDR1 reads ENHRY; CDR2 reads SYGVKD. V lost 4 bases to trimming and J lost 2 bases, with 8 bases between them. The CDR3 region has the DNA TGTGCCATCAGTGGGGATATAAACACTGAAGCTTTCTTT. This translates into CAISGDINTEAFF.

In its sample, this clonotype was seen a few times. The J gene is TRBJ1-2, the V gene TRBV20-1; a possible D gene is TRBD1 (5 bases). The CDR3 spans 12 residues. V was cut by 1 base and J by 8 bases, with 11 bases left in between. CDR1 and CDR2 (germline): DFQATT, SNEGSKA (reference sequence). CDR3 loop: CSARVTGQGYTF. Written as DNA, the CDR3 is TGCAGTGCTAGAGTAACGGGGCAGGGCTACACCTTC.

The CDR3 spells CASSYRTGVLNSPLHF. CDR3 nucleotide sequence: TGTGCCAGCAGCTATCGGACAGGGGTTTTGAATTCACCCCTCCACTTT. The gene calls are TRBV7-9 and TRBJ1-6; TRBD1 matches at 9 bases. The CDR3 spans 16 residues. Looked up from germline, CDR1 is SEHNR and CDR2 is FQNEAQ (reference sequence). The junction had 8 bases not matched to a gene; V was cut back by 4 bases and J by 7 bases.

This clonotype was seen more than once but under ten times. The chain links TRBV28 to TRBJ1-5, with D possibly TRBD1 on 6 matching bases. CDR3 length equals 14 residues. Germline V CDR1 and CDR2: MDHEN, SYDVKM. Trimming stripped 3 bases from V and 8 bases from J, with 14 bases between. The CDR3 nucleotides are TGTGCCAGCAGTTTTGGGACATTTGCGGAGCCCCAGCATTTT. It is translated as CASSFGTFAEPQHF.

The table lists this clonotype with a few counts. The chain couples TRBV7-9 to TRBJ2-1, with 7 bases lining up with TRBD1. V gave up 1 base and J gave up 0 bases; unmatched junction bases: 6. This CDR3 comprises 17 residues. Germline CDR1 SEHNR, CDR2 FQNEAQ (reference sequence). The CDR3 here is CASSLGMRDSSYNEQFF. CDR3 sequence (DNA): TGTGCCAGCAGCTTAGGTATGAGGGACAGCTCCTACAATGAGCAGTTCTTC.

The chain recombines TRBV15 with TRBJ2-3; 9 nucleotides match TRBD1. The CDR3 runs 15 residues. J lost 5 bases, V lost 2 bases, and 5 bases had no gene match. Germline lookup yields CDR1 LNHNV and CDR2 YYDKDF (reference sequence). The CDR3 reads CATSRSTGGIDTQYF. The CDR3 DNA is TGTGCCACCAGCAGATCCACAGGGGGCATAGATACGCAGTATTTT.

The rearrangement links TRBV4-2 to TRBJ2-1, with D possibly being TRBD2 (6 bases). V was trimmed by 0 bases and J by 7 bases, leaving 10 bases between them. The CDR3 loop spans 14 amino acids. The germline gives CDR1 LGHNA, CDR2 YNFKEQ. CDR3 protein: CASSQDEGRNEQFF. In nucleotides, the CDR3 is TGTGCCAGCAGCCAAGATGAGGGGAGGAATGAGCAGTTCTTC.

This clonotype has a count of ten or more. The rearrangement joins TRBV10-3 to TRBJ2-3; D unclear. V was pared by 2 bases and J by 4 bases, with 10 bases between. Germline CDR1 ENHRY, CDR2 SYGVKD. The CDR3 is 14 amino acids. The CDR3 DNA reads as TGTGCCATCAGTGAGACCCCCTTAGCAGATACGCAGTATTTT. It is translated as CAISETPLADTQYF.

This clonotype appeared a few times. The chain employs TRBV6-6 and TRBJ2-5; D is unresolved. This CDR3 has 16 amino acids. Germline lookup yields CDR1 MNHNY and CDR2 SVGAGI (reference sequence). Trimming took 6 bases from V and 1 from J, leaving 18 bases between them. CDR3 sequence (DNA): TGTGCCAGCAGCCACCCTACCGTGGCGGCCCAAGAGACCCAGTACTTC. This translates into CASSHPTVAAQETQYF.

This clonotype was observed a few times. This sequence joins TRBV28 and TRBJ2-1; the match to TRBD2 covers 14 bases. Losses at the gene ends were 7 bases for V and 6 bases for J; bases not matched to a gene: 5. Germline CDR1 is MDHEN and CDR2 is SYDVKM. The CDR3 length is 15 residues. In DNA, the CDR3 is TGTGCCAGCATCCACGGGACTAGCGGGAGCAATGAGCAGTTCTTC. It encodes CASIHGTSGSNEQFF.

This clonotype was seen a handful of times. CDR3 amino acids: CASSLKGGLAKHTDTQYF. DNA for the CDR3: TGTGCCAGCAGCTTAAAAGGGGGACTAGCGAAACACACAGATACGCAGTATTTT. V usage is TRBV13 and J usage is TRBJ2-3, with 10 bases identical to TRBD2. Germline V CDR1 and CDR2: PRHDT, FYEKMQ (reference sequence). Trimming removed 2 bases from V and 2 bases from J; junction bases left unmatched: 10. The CDR3 totals 18 residues.

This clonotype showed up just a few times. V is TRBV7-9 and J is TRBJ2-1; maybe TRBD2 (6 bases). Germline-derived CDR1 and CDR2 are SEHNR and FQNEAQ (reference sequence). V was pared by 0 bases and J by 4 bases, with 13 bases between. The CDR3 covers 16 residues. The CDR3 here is CASSLARIGRYNEQFF. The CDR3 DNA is TGTGCCAGCAGCTTAGCGCGGATCGGGAGATACAATGAGCAGTTCTTC.

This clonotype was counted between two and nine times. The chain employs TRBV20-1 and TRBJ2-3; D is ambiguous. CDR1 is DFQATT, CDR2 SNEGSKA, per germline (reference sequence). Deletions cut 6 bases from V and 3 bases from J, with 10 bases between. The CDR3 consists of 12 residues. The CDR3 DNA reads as TGCAGTGCGCTGGACGGTACAGATACGCAGTATTTT. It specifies CSALDGTDTQYF.

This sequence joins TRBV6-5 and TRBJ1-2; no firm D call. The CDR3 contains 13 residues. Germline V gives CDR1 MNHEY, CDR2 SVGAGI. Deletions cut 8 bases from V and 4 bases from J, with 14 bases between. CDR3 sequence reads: CASGRGPFYGYTF. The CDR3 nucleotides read TGTGCCAGCGGTCGAGGGCCTTTCTATGGCTACACCTTC.

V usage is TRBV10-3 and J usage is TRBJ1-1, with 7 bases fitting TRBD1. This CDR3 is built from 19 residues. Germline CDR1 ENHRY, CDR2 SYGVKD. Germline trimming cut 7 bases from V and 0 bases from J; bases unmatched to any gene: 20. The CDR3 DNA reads TGTGCCATCAAACCACGCCCCCAGGGGGGTTTCCACATGAACACTGAAGCTTTCTTT. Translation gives CAIKPRPQGGFHMNTEAFF.